Listed below are T cell receptor beta chains from one sample, sequenced in a study of blood T cell repertoires in COVID-19. The data were produced by immunoSEQ multiplex PCR, yet TCRdb's version contains in-frame clones alone and is incomplete. The repertoire consists of about 130,000 clones, with more than 75% occurring once and the leading ten covering around 19%. Sequenced: peripheral blood. Receptors originate from a woman aged 45-60 years who had recovered from COVID-19. Each CDR3 is given with its conserved first and last residue. Fields, in order: V gene, J gene, clone size, D gene, CDR3 protein, CDR3 DNA. A D gene is named only where the DNA matches it firmly. Expanded clones get a size class; other rows say once, few or many, or leave the size out.

V: TRBV5-1
J: TRBJ2-5
size: .
D: TRBD2
CDR3: CASSPPTSGGYQETQYF
DNA: TGCGCCAGCAGCCCTCCAACTAGCGGGGGGTACCAAGAGACCCAGTACTTC

V: TRBV29-1
J: TRBJ1-2
size: .
D: .
CDR3: CSVYIVGDSGYTF
DNA: TGCAGCGTTTATATAGTCGGAGATAGCGGCTACACCTTC

V: TRBV5-8
J: TRBJ2-5
size: .
D: .
CDR3: CASSSERRETQYF
DNA: TGTGCCAGCAGCTCGGAACGGAGGGAGACCCAGTACTTC

V: TRBV28
J: TRBJ1-3
size: .
D: TRBD1
CDR3: CASSQGQAGNTIYF
DNA: TGTGCCAGCAGTCAAGGACAGGCTGGAAACACCATATATTTT

V: TRBV11-3
J: TRBJ1-1
size: few
D: TRBD1
CDR3: CASSLEQGSEAFF
DNA: TGTGCCAGCAGCTTGGAACAGGGGTCTGAAGCTTTCTTT

V: TRBV15
J: TRBJ1-6
size: .
D: .
CDR3: CATSRDPLTGSPLHF
DNA: TGTGCCACCAGCAGAGATCCCCTGACAGGTTCACCCCTCCACTTT

V: TRBV6-5
J: TRBJ2-3
size: .
D: .
CDR3: CASKGGATDTQYF
DNA: TGTGCCAGCAAGGGGGGGGCCACAGATACGCAGTATTTT

V: TRBV19
J: TRBJ2-7
size: few
D: .
CDR3: CASSTLTAVGEQYF
DNA: TGTGCCAGTAGTACCCTGACAGCCGTTGGCGAGCAGTACTTC

V: TRBV5-5
J: TRBJ2-7
size: .
D: .
CDR3: CASSLVLGVRENEQYF
DNA: TGTGCCAGCAGCTTGGTTTTGGGCGTCAGAGAAAACGAGCAGTACTTC

V: TRBV7-9
J: TRBJ1-2
size: .
D: TRBD1
CDR3: CASSGQWDRSRYGYTF
DNA: TGTGCCAGCAGCGGACAATGGGACAGGTCGCGCTATGGCTACACCTTC

V: TRBV6-6
J: TRBJ2-7
size: .
D: .
CDR3: CASKEGDEQYF
DNA: TGTGCCAGCAAGGAAGGAGACGAGCAGTACTTC

V: TRBV5-1
J: TRBJ2-2
size: few
D: TRBD1
CDR3: CASSFRQGWTGELFF
DNA: TGCGCCAGCAGCTTCCGACAGGGGTGGACCGGGGAGCTGTTTTTT

V: TRBV19
J: TRBJ2-7
size: .
D: .
CDR3: CASSISLFFYEQYF
DNA: TGTGCCAGTAGTATTTCACTATTCTTTTACGAGCAGTACTTC

V: TRBV19
J: TRBJ2-1
size: once
D: .
CDR3: CASSSRQGSYNEQFF
DNA: TGTGCCAGTAGTAGTCGGCAGGGCTCCTACAATGAGCAGTTCTTC

V: TRBV9
J: TRBJ2-1
size: .
D: TRBD2
CDR3: CASSGRTSVLAGDHNEQFF
DNA: TGTGCCAGCAGCGGACGGACTAGCGTACTAGCGGGAGACCACAATGAGCAGTTCTTC

V: TRBV7-2
J: TRBJ2-5
size: .
D: TRBD1
CDR3: CASSDRGPGETQYF
DNA: TGTGCCAGCAGCGACAGGGGCCCCGGAGAGACCCAGTACTTC

V: TRBV7-2
J: TRBJ2-7
size: few
D: TRBD1
CDR3: CASSTRQGAHYEQYF
DNA: TGTGCCAGCAGCACGCGACAGGGGGCGCATTACGAGCAGTACTTC

V: TRBV9
J: TRBJ2-1
size: once
D: TRBD1
CDR3: CASSAGPGGTGGRNEQFF
DNA: TGTGCCAGCAGCGCCGGACCTGGAGGGACAGGGGGCAGGAATGAGCAGTTCTTC

V: TRBV15
J: TRBJ2-1
size: .
D: .
CDR3: CATSKGTNNEQFF
DNA: TGTGCCACCAGCAAGGGGACAAACAATGAGCAGTTCTTC

V: TRBV4-1
J: TRBJ1-2
size: .
D: .
CDR3: CASSQPLRARRGAASGYTF
DNA: TGCGCCAGCAGCCAACCCCTCCGTGCGCGGAGGGGTGCGGCTTCTGGCTACACCTTC